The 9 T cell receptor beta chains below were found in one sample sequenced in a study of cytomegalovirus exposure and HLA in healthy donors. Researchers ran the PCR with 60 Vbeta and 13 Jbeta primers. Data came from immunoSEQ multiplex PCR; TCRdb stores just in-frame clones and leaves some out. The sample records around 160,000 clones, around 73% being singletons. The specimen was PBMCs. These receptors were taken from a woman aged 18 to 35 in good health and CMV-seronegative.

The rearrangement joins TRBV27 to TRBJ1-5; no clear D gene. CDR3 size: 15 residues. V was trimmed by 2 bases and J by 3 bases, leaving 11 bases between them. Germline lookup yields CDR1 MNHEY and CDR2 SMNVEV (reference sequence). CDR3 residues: CASSLGGEPNQPQHF. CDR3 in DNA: TGTGCCAGCAGTTTAGGAGGCGAACCCAATCAGCCCCAGCATTTT.

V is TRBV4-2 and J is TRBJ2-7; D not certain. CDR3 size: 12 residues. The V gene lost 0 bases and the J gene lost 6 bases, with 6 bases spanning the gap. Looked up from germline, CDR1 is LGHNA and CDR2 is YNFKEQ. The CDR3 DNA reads TGTGCCAGCAGCCAAGAAAGAGGCGAGCAGTACTTC. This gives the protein CASSQERGEQYF.

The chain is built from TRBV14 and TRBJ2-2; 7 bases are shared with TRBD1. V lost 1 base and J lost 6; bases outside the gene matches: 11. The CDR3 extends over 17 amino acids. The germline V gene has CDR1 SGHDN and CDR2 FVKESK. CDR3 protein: CASSQVWITGAAGELFF. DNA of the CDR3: TGTGCCAGCAGCCAAGTTTGGATAACAGGGGCGGCCGGGGAGCTGTTTTTT.

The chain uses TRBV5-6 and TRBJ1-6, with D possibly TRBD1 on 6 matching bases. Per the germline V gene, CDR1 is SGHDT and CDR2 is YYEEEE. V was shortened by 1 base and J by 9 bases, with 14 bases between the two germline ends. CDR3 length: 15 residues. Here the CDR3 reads CASSLLGQGTSPLHF. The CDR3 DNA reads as TGTGCCAGCAGCTTGCTGGGTCAGGGGACTTCACCCCTCCACTTT. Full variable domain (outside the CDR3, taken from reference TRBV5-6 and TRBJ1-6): DAGVTQSPTHLIKTRGQQVTLRCSPKSGHDTVSWYQQALGQGPQFIFQYYEEEERQRGNFPDRFSGHQFPNYSSELNVNALLLGDSALYLCASSLLGQGTSPLHFGNGTRLTVT.

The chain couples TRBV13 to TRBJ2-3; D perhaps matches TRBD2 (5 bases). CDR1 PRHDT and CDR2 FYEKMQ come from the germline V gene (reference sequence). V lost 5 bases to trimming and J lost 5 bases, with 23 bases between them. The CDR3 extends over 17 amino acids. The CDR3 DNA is TGTGCCAGCAGCCCTAACCCTATAACTAGAAGGAAAGATACGCAGTATTTT. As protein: CASSPNPITRRKDTQYF.

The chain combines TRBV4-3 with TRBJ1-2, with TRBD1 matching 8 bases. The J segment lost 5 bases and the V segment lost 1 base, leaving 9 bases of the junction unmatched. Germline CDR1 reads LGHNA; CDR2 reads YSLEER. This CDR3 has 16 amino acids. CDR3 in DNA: TGCGCCAGCAGCCAAGTCGCAGGACAGGGCGTGTATGGCTACACCTTC. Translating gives CASSQVAGQGVYGYTF.

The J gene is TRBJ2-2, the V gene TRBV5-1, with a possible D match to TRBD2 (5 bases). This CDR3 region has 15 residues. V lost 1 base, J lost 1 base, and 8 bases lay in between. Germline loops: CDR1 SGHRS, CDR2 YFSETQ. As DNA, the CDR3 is TGCGCCAGCAGCTTGACGAGCGGGAACACCGGGGAGCTGTTTTTT. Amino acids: CASSLTSGNTGELFF.

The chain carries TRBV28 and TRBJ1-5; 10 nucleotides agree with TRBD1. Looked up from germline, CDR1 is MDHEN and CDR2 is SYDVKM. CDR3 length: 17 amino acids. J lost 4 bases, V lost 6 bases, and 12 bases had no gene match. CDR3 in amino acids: CASRGGMTGGRNQPQHF. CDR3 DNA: TGTGCCAGCAGGGGGGGGATGACAGGGGGCAGGAATCAGCCCCAGCATTTT.

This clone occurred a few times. The CDR3 protein is CASSPTGTGGAYEQYV. CDR3 nucleotides: TGTGCCAGCTCACCCACCGGGACAGGGGGAGCCTACGAGCAGTACGTC. The rearrangement uses TRBV18 and TRBJ2-7; 11 bases match TRBD1. The V and J ends lost 3 bases and 2 bases, in that order; junction bases with no gene match: 6. The CDR3 totals 16 residues. Germline CDR1 reads KGHSH; CDR2 reads LQKENI.